One and the same sample provided the 13 T cell receptor beta chains below, sequenced in a study of glioma-infiltrating T cells after dendritic cell vaccination. Produced via immunoSEQ multiplex PCR; TCRdb's table is partial and in-frame only. Of roughly 52,000 clones in the sample, roughly 85% are singletons; the top ten hold roughly an eighth. Sequencing was performed on blood, taken before dendritic cell vaccination. These receptor sequences come from a human donor with glioblastoma.

The chain recombines TRBV4-1 with TRBJ1-2, with D possibly TRBD1 on 5 matching bases. The CDR3 totals 16 residues. With 0 bases removed from V and 2 bases from J, the gap between germline ends came to 13 bases. Germline V gene sequence: CDR1 MGHRA, CDR2 YSYEKL. The CDR3 is CASSQEGPGINYGYTF. The CDR3 DNA follows: TGCGCCAGCAGCCAAGAAGGGCCAGGGATAAACTATGGCTACACCTTC.

This clone has a handful of counts. V and J are TRBV10-2 and TRBJ2-1; TRBD2 aligns across 9 bases. Germline V gene sequence: CDR1 WSHSY, CDR2 SAAADI. With 3 bases clipped from V and 8 bases from J, the junction kept 20 bases outside the gene matches. This CDR3 contains 19 residues. For the CDR3, the DNA is TGCGCCAGCAGTGATAGGTTAGCGGGACTAGCAGGGGTGTTCCATGAGCAGTTCTTC. Its protein product is CASSDRLAGLAGVFHEQFF.

This clone has just one count. V is TRBV5-1 and J is TRBJ1-2; no definite D call. V lost 5 bases and J lost 3, with 8 bases in between. The CDR3 extends over 12 amino acids. CDR1 is SGHRS, CDR2 YFSETQ, per germline. CDR3 sequence reads: CASRESDYGYTF. The CDR3, as DNA: TGCGCCAGCAGAGAATCGGACTATGGCTACACCTTC.

The V call is TRBV11-2, the J call TRBJ1-1; TRBD1 matches at 7 bases. The CDR3 covers 13 residues. After removal of 2 bases from V and 6 bases from J, the junction contained 3 bases not matched to a gene. In germline, CDR1 is SGHAT, CDR2 FQNNGV. CDR3 sequence reads: CASSLSRGAEAFF. In DNA, the CDR3 is TGTGCCAGCAGCTTATCCAGGGGGGCTGAAGCTTTCTTT.

Comment on this clone: The same CDR3 can be traced to other DNA sequences in this sample. The V and J genes are TRBV18 and TRBJ1-5; TRBD1 agrees at 7 bases. V lost 0 bases and J lost 3; bases outside the gene matches: 2. The CDR3 runs to 15 residues. Per germline, CDR1 KGHSH and CDR2 LQKENI. CDR3 DNA sequence: TGTGCCAGCTCACCACCGGGACAGTTCAATCAGCCCCAGCATTTT. It codes for CASSPPGQFNQPQHF.

The V call is TRBV5-1, the J call TRBJ2-2; 8 nucleotides align to TRBD1. V was pared by 0 bases and J by 4 bases, with 11 bases of the junction left unmatched. The CDR3 contains 18 residues. Germline V gives CDR1 SGHRS, CDR2 YFSETQ. The DNA for the CDR3 is TGCGCCAGCAGCTTGGAGACTTGGGACAGGAGGAGCACCGGGGAGCTGTTTTTT. It encodes CASSLETWDRRSTGELFF. Full variable domain (remainder filled in from reference TRBV5-1 and TRBJ2-2): KAGVTQTPRYLIKTRGQQVTLSCSPISGHRSVSWYQQTPGQGLQFLFEYFSETQRNKGNFPGRFSGRQFSNSRSEMNVSTLELGDSALYLCASSLETWDRRSTGELFFGEGSRLTVL.

The chain has TRBV10-1 and TRBJ1-5; D unclear. The CDR3 runs 13 residues. Germline values: CDR1 WNHNN, CDR2 SYGVQD (reference sequence). V gave up 3 bases and J gave up 4 bases, with 7 bases separating them. This CDR3 reads CASSETRNQPQHF. The CDR3 DNA follows: TGCGCCAGCAGTGAAACCCGGAATCAGCCCCAGCATTTT.

The chain carries TRBV2 and TRBJ2-6, with 8 bases aligning to TRBD1. CDR1 is SNHLY and CDR2 is FYNNEI in the germline V gene. V gave up 8 bases and J gave up 11 bases; unmatched junction bases: 14. The CDR3 runs to 15 residues. The CDR3 here is CASGWDRLKGHVLTF. The CDR3 DNA sequence: TGTGCCAGCGGATGGGACAGGTTAAAAGGTCACGTCCTGACTTTC.

This chain links TRBV19 with TRBJ1-1; 11 bases are a match to TRBD1. This CDR3 spans 16 amino acids. Germline loops: CDR1 LNHDA, CDR2 SQIVND (reference sequence). V shed 4 bases and J 4 bases; nucleotides not matched to a gene: 8. CDR3 in DNA: TGTGCCAGTAGTACGCTGGACAGGGGGCGAGGCACTGAAGCTTTCTTT. Its translation is CASSTLDRGRGTEAFF.

This clone was found once. The V and J genes are TRBV7-9 and TRBJ1-2, with a possible D match to TRBD1 (6 bases). CDR1 is SEHNR, CDR2 FQNEAQ, per germline (reference sequence). CDR3 size: 13 residues. V dropped 5 bases and J dropped 3 bases, with 10 bases sitting between them. CDR3 sequence reads: CASSTAGDYGYTF. In nucleotides, the CDR3 is TGTGCCAGCAGCACCGCAGGGGACTATGGCTACACCTTC.

The chain has TRBV13 and TRBJ2-1; D is uncertain. The CDR3 is made up of 12 amino acids. The V end lost 6 bases, the J end lost 6 bases, and 9 bases lay between the germline ends. Germline V CDR1 and CDR2: PRHDT, FYEKMQ (reference sequence). The CDR3 spells CASSPYSNEQFF. The DNA for the CDR3 is TGTGCCAGCAGTCCCTATTCCAATGAGCAGTTCTTC.

The V and J genes are TRBV5-1 and TRBJ1-3; D is possibly TRBD1 (6 bases). CDR1 and CDR2 from the germline V gene are SGHRS and YFSETQ. The CDR3 runs to 14 residues. Trimming shortened V by 0 bases and J by 3 bases, and 7 bases separated the two germline ends. CDR3 nucleotides: TGCGCCAGCAGCTTGGAACAGGGTGGAAACACCATATATTTT. Encoded protein: CASSLEQGGNTIYF.

The chain has TRBV2 and TRBJ1-2; 8 bases are shared with TRBD1. The junction had 0 bases not matched to a gene; V was cut back by 3 bases and J by 6 bases. Per germline, CDR1 SNHLY and CDR2 FYNNEI. This CDR3 comprises 12 residues. The CDR3 sequence is CASSETGDGYTF. The CDR3 DNA follows: TGTGCCAGCAGTGAGACAGGGGATGGCTACACCTTC.